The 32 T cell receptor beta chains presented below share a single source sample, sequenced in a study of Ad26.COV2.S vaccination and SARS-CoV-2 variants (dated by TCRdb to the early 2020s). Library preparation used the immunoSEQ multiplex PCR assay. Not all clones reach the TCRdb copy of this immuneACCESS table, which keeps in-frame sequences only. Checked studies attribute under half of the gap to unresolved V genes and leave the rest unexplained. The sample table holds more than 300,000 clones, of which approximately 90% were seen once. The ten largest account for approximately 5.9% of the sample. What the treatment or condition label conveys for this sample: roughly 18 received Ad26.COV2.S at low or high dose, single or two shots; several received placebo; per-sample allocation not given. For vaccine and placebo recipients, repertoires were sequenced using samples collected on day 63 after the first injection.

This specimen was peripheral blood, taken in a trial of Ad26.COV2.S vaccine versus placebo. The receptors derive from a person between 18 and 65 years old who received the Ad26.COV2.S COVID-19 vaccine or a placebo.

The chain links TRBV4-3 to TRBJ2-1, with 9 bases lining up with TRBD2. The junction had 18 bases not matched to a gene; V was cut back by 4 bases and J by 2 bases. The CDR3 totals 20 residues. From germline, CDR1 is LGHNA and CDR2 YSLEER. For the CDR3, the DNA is TGCGCCAGCAGCCCAAGGATAGCGGGAGACTCGCCGGGTCCCTACAATGAGCAGTTCTTC. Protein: CASSPRIAGDSPGPYNEQFF.

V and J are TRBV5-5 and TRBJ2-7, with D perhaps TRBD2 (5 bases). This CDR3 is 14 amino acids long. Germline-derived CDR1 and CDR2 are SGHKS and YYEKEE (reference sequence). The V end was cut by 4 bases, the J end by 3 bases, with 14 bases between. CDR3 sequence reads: CASSRGSLIYEQYF. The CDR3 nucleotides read TGTGCCAGCAGCCGCGGGTCCCTCATCTACGAGCAGTACTTC.

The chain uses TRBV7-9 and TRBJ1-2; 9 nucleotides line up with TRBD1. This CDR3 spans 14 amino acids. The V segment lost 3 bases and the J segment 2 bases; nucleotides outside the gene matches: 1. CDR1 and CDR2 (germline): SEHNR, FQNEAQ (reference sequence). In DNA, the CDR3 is TGTGCCAGCAGCTTGGGACAGGGAAACTATGGCTACACCTTC. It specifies CASSLGQGNYGYTF.

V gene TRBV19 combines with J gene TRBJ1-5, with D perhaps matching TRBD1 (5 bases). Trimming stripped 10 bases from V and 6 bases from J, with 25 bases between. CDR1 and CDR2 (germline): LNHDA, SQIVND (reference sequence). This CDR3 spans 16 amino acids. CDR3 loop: CATSDPFVGGSQPQHF. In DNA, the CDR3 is TGTGCCACCTCAGACCCCTTTGTCGGGGGGAGTCAGCCCCAGCATTTT.

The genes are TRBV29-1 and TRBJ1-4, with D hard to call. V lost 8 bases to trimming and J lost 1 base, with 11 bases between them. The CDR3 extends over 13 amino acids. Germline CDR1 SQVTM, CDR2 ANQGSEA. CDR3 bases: TGCAGCTCACGAGTGGAAACTAATGAAAAACTGTTTTTT. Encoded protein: CSSRVETNEKLFF.

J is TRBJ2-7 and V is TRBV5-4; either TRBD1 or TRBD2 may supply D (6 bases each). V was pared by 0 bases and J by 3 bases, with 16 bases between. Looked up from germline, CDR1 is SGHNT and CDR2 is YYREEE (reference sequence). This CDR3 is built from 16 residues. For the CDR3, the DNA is TGTGCCAGCAGCTTGGCCGCGGGGACAAGGAACTACGAGCAGTACTTC. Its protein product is CASSLAAGTRNYEQYF. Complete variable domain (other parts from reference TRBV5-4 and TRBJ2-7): ETGVTQSPTHLIKTRGQQVTLRCSSQSGHNTVSWYQQALGQGPQFIFQYYREEENGRGNFPPRFSGLQFPNYSSELNVNALELDDSALYLCASSLAAGTRNYEQYFGPGTRLTVT.

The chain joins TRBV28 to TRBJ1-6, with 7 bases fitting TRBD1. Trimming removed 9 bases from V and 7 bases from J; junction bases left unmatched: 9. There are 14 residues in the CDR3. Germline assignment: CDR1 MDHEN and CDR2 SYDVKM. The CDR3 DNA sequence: TGTGCCAGTTTCGAAGGACAGGCGAATTCACCCCTCCACTTT. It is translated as CASFEGQANSPLHF. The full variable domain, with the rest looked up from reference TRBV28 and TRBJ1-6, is DVKVTQSSRYLVKRTGEKVFLECVQDMDHENMFWYRQDPGLGLRLIYFSYDVKMKEKGDIPEGYSVSREKKERFSLILESASTNQTSMYLCASFEGQANSPLHFGNGTRLTVT.

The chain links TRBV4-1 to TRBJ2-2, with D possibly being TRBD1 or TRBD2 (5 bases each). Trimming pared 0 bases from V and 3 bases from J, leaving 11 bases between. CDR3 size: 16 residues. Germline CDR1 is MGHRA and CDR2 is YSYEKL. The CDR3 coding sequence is TGCGCCAGCAGCCAAGATTACGGGGCCGACACCGGGGAGCTGTTTTTT. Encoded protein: CASSQDYGADTGELFF.

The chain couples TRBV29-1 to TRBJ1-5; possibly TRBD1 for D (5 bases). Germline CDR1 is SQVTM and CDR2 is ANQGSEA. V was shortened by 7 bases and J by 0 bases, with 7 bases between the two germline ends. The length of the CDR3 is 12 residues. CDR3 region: CSARDSNQPQHF. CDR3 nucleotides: TGCAGCGCCAGGGATAGCAATCAGCCCCAGCATTTT.

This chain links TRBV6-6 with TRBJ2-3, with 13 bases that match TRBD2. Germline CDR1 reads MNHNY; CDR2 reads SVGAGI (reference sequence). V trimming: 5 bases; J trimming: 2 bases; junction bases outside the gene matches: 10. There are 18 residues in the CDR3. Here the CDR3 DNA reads TGTGCCAGCAGTCCCGGGACTAGCGGGGAGCTCCTCACAGATACGCAGTATTTT. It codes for CASSPGTSGELLTDTQYF.

The DNA for the CDR3 is TGTGCCAGCAGTGAACCGATCGAGCCCCAGCATTTT. Amino acids: CASSEPIEPQHF. The J gene is TRBJ1-5, the V gene TRBV6-1; no firm D call. The CDR3 covers 12 residues. Trimming took off 2 bases at V and 8 bases at J, with 7 bases between the two ends. Germline V gives CDR1 MNHNS, CDR2 SASEGT.

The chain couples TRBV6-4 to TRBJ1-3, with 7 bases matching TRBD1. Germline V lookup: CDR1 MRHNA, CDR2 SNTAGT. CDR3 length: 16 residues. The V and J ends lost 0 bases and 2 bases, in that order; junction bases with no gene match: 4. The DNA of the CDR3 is TGTGCCAGCAGTGACTCGATACAGGGGACTGGAAACACCATATATTTT. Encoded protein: CASSDSIQGTGNTIYF.

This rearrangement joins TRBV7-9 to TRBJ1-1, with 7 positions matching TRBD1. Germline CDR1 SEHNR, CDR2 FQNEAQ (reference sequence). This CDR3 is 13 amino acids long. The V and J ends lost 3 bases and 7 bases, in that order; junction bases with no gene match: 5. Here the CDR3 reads CASSFPTGHEAFF. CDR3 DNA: TGTGCCAGCAGCTTCCCGACAGGGCATGAAGCTTTCTTT. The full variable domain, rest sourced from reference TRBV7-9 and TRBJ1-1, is DTGVSQNPRHKITKRGQNVTFRCDPISEHNRLYWYRQTLGQGPEFLTYFQNEAQLEKSRLLSDRFSAERPKGSFSTLEIQRTEQGDSAMYLCASSFPTGHEAFFGQGTRLTVV.

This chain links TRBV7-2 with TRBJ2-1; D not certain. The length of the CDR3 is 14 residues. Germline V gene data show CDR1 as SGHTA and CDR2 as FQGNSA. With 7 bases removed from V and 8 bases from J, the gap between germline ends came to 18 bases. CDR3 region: CASTRSLTGDEQFF. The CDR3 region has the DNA TGTGCCAGCACCCGGTCCCTCACGGGCGATGAGCAGTTCTTC.

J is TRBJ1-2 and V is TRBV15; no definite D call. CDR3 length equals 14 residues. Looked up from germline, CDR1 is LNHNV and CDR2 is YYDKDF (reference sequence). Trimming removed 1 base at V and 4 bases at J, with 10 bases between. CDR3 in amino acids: CATSRVESAYGYTF. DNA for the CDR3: TGTGCCACCAGCAGAGTAGAGAGCGCCTATGGCTACACCTTC.

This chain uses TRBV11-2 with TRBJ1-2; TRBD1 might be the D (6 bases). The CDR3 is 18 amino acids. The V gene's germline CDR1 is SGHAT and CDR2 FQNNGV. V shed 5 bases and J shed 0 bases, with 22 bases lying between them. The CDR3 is CASSRITGIWKANYGYTF. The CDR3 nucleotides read TGTGCCAGCAGCCGAATAACAGGGATCTGGAAAGCTAACTATGGCTACACCTTC.

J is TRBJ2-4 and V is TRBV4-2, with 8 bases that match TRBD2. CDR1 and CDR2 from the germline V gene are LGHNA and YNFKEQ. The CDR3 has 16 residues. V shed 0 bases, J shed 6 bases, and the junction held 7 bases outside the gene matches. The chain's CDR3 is CASSQDAGGHGNIQYF. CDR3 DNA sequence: TGTGCCAGCAGCCAAGATGCGGGGGGTCACGGAAACATTCAGTACTTC.

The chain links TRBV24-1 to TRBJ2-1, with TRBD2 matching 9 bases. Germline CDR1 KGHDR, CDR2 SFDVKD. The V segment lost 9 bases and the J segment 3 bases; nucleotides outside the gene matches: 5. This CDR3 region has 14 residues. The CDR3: CATDSGRFYNEQFF. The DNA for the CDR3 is TGTGCCACCGATAGCGGGAGATTCTACAATGAGCAGTTCTTC.

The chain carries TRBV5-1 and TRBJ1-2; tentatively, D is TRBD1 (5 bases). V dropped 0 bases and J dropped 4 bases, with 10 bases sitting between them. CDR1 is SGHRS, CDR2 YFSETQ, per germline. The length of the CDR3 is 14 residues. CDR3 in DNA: TGCGCCAGCAGCTTGGCAGGGACGGGCTATGGCTACACCTTC. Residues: CASSLAGTGYGYTF.

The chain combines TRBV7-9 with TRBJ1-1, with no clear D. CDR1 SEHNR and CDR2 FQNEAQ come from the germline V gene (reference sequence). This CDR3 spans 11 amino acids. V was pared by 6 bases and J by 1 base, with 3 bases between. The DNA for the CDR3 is TGTGCCAGCAGGGGGAACACTGAAGCTTTCTTT. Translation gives CASRGNTEAFF.

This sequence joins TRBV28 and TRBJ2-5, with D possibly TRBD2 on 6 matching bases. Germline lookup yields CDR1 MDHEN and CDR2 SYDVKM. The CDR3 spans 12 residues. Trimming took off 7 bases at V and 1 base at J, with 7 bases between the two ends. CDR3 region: CASNGGQETQYF. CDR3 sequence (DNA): TGTGCCAGCAACGGGGGCCAAGAGACCCAGTACTTC. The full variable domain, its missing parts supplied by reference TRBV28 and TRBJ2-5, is DVKVTQSSRYLVKRTGEKVFLECVQDMDHENMFWYRQDPGLGLRLIYFSYDVKMKEKGDIPEGYSVSREKKERFSLILESASTNQTSMYLCASNGGQETQYFGPGTRLLVL.

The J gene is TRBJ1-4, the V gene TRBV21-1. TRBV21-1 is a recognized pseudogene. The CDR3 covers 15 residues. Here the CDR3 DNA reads TGTGCCAGCAGCAAAGGACGAGCCTCGGATGAAAAACTGTTTTTT. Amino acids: CASSKGRASDEKLFF.

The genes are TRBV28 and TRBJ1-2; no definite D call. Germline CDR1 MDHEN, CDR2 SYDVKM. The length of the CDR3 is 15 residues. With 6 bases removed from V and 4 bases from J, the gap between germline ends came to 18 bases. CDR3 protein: CASSDSGNWGYGYTF. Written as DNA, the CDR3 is TGTGCCAGCAGCGACTCCGGGAATTGGGGCTATGGCTACACCTTC.

CDR3 sequence (DNA): TGTGCCAGTAGGCCCACAGGGATGGGGACTGGGGCCAACGTCCTGACTTTC. Its translation is CASRPTGMGTGANVLTF. This chain connects TRBV19 to TRBJ2-6; possible D gene TRBD1, 6 bases. This CDR3 spans 17 amino acids. The ends were cut back, 6 bases at V and 2 bases at J, with 17 bases in the middle. The germline V gene encodes CDR1 LNHDA and CDR2 SQIVND (reference sequence). The full variable domain, its missing parts supplied by reference TRBV19 and TRBJ2-6, is DGGITQSPKYLFRKEGQNVTLSCEQNLNHDAMYWYRQDPGQGLRLIYYSQIVNDFQKGDIAEGYSVSREKKESFPLTVTSAQKNPTAFYLCASRPTGMGTGANVLTFGAGSRLTVL.

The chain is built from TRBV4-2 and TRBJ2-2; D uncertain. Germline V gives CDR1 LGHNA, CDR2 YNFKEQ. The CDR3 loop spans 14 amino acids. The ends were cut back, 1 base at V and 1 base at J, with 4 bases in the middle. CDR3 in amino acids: CASSQGLNTGELFF. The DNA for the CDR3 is TGTGCCAGCAGCCAAGGGCTGAACACCGGGGAGCTGTTTTTT.

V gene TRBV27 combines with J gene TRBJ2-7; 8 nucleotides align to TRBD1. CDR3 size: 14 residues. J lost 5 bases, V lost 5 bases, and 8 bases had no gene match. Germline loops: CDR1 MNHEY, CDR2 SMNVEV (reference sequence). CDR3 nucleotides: TGTGCCAGCAGTCTTGGGACAGGACATAACGAGCAGTACTTC. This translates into CASSLGTGHNEQYF.

The CDR3: CASSQLGGSPLHF. In nucleotides, the CDR3 is TGCGCCAGCAGCCAACTCGGAGGTTCACCCCTCCACTTT. The rearrangement joins TRBV4-3 to TRBJ1-6; no clear D. Germline V CDR1 and CDR2: LGHNA, YSLEER. With 2 bases removed from V and 9 bases from J, the gap between germline ends came to 8 bases. The CDR3 loop spans 13 amino acids.

In DNA form, the CDR3 reads TGTGCCAGCAGCTTGCCCAGCGGGAGTAACCCAGATACGCAGTATTTT. This gives the protein CASSLPSGSNPDTQYF. V and J are TRBV7-2 and TRBJ2-3; 8 positions agree with TRBD2. Unmatched junction bases numbered 9, after V lost 3 bases and J lost 4 bases. The CDR3 runs to 16 residues. The germline gives CDR1 SGHTA, CDR2 FQGNSA.

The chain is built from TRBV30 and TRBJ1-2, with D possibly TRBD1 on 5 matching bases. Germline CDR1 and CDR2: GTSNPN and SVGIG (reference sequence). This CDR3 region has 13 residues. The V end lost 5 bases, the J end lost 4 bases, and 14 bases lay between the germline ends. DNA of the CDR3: TGTGCCTGGGACAGCACTGGGGTCTATGGCTACACCTTC. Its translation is CAWDSTGVYGYTF.

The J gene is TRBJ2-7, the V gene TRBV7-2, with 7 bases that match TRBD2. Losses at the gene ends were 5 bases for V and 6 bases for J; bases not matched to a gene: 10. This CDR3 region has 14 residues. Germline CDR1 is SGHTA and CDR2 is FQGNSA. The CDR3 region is CASSPGHGGSEQYF. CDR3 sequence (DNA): TGTGCCAGCAGCCCCGGCCATGGCGGGAGCGAGCAGTACTTC.

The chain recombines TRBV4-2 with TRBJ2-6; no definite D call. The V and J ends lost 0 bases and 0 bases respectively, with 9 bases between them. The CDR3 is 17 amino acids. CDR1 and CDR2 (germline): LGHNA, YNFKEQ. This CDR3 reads CASSQDMSTSGANVLTF. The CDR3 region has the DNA TGTGCCAGCAGCCAAGATATGAGTACCTCTGGGGCCAACGTCCTGACTTTC.

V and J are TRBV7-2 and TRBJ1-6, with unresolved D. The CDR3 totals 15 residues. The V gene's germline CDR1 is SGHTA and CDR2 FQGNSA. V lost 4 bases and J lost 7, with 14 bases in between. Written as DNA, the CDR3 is TGTGCCAGCAGCTCCCTAGGGTCGAGGAATTCACCCCTCCACTTT. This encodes CASSSLGSRNSPLHF.